This T cell receptor (beta chain) is from a study of PD-1 blockade in classical Hodgkin lymphoma. General observations from the study: TCR diversity at baseline was reported to be reduced in newly diagnosed patients relative to healthy donors. No one has yet defined what causes the repertoire differences, which may be disease activity or prior therapy.

Repertoires were generated with immunoSEQ multiplex PCR, while TCRdb's copy carries only in-frame clones and drops some. This repertoire shows approximately 70,000 clones, approximately 93% found once; its top ten account for roughly 2.6%. The sample's time point: newly diagnosed, previously untreated cHL patient sample. Untreated, newly diagnosed classical Hodgkin lymphoma PBMCs were comparators. As concerns this clone: Its target is unknown.

The CDR3 has 16 amino acids. The V gene lost 0 bases and the J gene lost 0 bases, with 9 bases spanning the gap. Germline loops: CDR1 MGHRA, CDR2 YSYEKL. Source material: peripheral blood mononuclear cells (PBMCs). This chain connects TRBV4-1 to TRBJ1-5, with D unclear. This TCR derives from a human donor with classical Hodgkin lymphoma. Here the CDR3 reads CASSQDGWGSNQPQHF. The CDR3 bases are TGCGCCAGCAGCCAAGATGGGTGGGGTAGCAATCAGCCCCAGCATTTT.